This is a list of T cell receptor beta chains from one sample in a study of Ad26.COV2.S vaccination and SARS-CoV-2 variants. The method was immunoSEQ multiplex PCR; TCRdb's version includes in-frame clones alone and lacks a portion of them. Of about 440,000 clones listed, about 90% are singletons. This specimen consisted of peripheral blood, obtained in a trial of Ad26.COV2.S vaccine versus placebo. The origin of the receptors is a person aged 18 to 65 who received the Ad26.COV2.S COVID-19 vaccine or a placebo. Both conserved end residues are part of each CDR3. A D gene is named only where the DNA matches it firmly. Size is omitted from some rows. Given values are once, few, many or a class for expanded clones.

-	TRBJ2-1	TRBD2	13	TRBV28	TGTGCCAGCCTAGCGGGATCCTACAATGAGCAGTTCTTC	CASLAGSYNEQFF
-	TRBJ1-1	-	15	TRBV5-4	TGTGCCAGCAGCTTGTTGGCGGCGGGTAACACTGAAGCTTTCTTT	CASSLLAAGNTEAFF
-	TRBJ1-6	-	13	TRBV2	TGTGCCAGCAGTGACAGCCGTCTTTCACCCCTCCACTTT	CASSDSRLSPLHF
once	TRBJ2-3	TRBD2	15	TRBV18	TGTGCCAGCTCAGTGACTAGCGGGAGTTCCGATACGCAGTATTTT	CASSVTSGSSDTQYF
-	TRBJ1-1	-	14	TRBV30	TGTGCCTGGAGTGTACCAGGGATGAACACTGAAGCTTTCTTT	CAWSVPGMNTEAFF
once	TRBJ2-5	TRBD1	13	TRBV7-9	TGTGCCAGCAGAAAGGGACAGGGAAAGACCCAGTACTTC	CASRKGQGKTQYF
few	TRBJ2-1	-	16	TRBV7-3	TGTGCCAGCAGCATCGACGGAGCGGATACATACAATGAGCAGTTCTTC	CASSIDGADTYNEQFF
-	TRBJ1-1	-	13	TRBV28	TGTGCCAGCAGTTTAATCAAGGCCGGTGAAGCTTTCTTT	CASSLIKAGEAFF
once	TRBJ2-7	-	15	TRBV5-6	TGTGCCAGCAGCCCCTCAGCACAGGTGGGCTACGAGCAGTACTTC	CASSPSAQVGYEQYF
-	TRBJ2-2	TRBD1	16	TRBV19	TGTGCCAGTAGTCCCAGGACAGGGACGAACACCGGGGAGCTGTTTTTT	CASSPRTGTNTGELFF
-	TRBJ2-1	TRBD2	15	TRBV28	TGTGCCAGCAGTCCCCCGACTAGCGGGGACAATGAGCAGTTCTTC	CASSPPTSGDNEQFF
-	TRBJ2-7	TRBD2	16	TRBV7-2	TGTGCCAGCAGCTTAGGACTAGCGGGAGGGAACTACGAGCAGTACTTC	CASSLGLAGGNYEQYF
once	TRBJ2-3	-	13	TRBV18	TGTGCCAGCTCACCACCGACAATGGATACGCAGTATTTT	CASSPPTMDTQYF
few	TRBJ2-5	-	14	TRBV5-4	TGTGCCAGCAGCGCCGACAGGACGGGAGAGACCCAGTACTTC	CASSADRTGETQYF
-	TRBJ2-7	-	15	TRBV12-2	TGTGCAAGTCGCTTATGTGGGAGGGCCAGCTACGAGCAGTACTTC	CASRLCGRASYEQYF
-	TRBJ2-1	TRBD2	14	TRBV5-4	TGTGCCAGCAGCTTGAGTGGGAGGGCCCGTGAGCAGTTCTTC	CASSLSGRAREQFF
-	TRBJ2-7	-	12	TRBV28	TGTGCCAGCAGTCTCGGAGTGGGCGAGCAGTACTTC	CASSLGVGEQYF
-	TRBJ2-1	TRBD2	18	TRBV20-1	TGCAGTGCTAGTAATCGTCCTAGCGGGAGGCTGGTGCACAATGAGCAGTTCTTC	CSASNRPSGRLVHNEQFF
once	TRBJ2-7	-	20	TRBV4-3	TGCGCCAGCAGCCAAGACCTCCTTACCTGGAAGCCCCCCGGGCCTTACGAGCAGTACTTC	CASSQDLLTWKPPGPYEQYF
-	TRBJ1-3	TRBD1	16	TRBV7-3	TGTGCCAGCAGCCCCGGGACAGGGGGGTTTGGAAACACCATATATTTT	CASSPGTGGFGNTIYF
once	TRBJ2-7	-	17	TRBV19	TGTGCCAGTAGTATTACTTGGGGATCGGGGAGTTCCTACGAGCAGTACTTC	CASSITWGSGSSYEQYF
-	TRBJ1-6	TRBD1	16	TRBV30	TGTGCCTGGAGTCTTCAGAGAGGGGGCGGTAATTCACCCCTCCACTTT	CAWSLQRGGGNSPLHF
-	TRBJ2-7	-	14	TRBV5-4	TGTGCCAGCAGTTTATTTGGGGCGGGTTACGAGCAGTACTTC	CASSLFGAGYEQYF
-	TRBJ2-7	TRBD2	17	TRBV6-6	TGTGCCAGCAGTCCATCCAGGGGGACTAGCGGGAGTAACGAGCAGTACTTC	CASSPSRGTSGSNEQYF
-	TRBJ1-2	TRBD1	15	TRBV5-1	TGCGCCAGCAGCGGCGACCGGGACAGGCGGGTTGGCTACACCTTC	CASSGDRDRRVGYTF
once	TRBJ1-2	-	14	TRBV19	TGTGCCAGTATTCGGGGAGGGGATTACTATGGCTACACCTTC	CASIRGGDYYGYTF
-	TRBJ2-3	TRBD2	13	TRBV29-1	TGCAGCGCTCTAGCGGCTAACACAGATACGCAGTATTTT	CSALAANTDTQYF
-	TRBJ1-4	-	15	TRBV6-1	TGTGCCAGCAGTGAAGAGAGAAGAGGTTGGGAAAAACTGTTTTTT	CASSEERRGWEKLFF
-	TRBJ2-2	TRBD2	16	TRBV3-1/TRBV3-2	TGTGCCAGCAGCCAACAAGCGGGAGGGTACACCGGGGAGCTGTTTTTT	CASSQQAGGYTGELFF
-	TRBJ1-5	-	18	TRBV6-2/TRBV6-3	TGTGCCAGCAGTTACAGATCTGGACTGGTCAACAAGGGACAGCCCCAGCATTTT	CASSYRSGLVNKGQPQHF
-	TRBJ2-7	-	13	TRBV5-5	TGTGCCAGCAGCTTTCGGGGGTCCTACGAGCAGTACTTC	CASSFRGSYEQYF
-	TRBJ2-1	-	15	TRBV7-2	TGTGCCAGCGTCCAATCGGGAGTTTCCTACAATGAGCAGTTCTTC	CASVQSGVSYNEQFF
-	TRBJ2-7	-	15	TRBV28	TGTGCCAGCAGTTCCGCAGGGACTGACGTCTTAGAGCAGTACTTC	CASSSAGTDVLEQYF
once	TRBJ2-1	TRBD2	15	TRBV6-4	TGTGCCAGCAGTCTACTAGCGGGAGGAGGAAATGAGCAGTTCTTC	CASSLLAGGGNEQFF
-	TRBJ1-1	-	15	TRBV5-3	TGTGCCAGAAGCTTAGGTATAGGGAGGGGTACTGAAGCTTTCTTT	CARSLGIGRGTEAFF
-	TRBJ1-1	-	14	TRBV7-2	TGTGCCAGCAGCTTTCGACGGGCGAACACTGAAGCTTTCTTT	CASSFRRANTEAFF
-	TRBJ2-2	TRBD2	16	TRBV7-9	TGTGCCAGCAGCTCCGGACTAGCGGGAGTAAACGGGGAGCTGTTTTTT	CASSSGLAGVNGELFF
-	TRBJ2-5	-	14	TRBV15	TGTGCCACCAGCAGAGATCCAGGGGTGGAGACCCAGTACTTC	CATSRDPGVETQYF
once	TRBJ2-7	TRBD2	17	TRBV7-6	TGTGCCAGTAGCTTACTTCTATTTCCAGCGGGAGTCCACGAGCAGTACTTC	CASSLLLFPAGVHEQYF
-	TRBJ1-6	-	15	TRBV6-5	TGTGCCAGCAGAACCCCCGGGCGCTATAATTCACCCCTCCACTTT	CASRTPGRYNSPLHF
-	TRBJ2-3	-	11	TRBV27	TGTGCCAGCGGGAGCACAGATACGCAGTATTTT	CASGSTDTQYF
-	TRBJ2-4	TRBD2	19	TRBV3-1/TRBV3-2	TGTGCCAGCAGCCAAGGAACTAGCGGGAGGCATTTAGCCAAAAACATTCAGTACTTC	CASSQGTSGRHLAKNIQYF
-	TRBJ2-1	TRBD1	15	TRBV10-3	TGTGCCATCAGATCCGGGACAGGGGTCTTCAATGAGCAGTTCTTC	CAIRSGTGVFNEQFF
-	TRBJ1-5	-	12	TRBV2	TGTGCCAGCAGTGAAGCTGGTCAGCCCCAGCATTTT	CASSEAGQPQHF
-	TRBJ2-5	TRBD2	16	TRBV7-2	TGTGCCAGCAGCTCACCGGGACTAGCGGGAGAGGAGACCCAGTACTTC	CASSSPGLAGEETQYF
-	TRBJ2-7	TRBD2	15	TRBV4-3	TGCGCCAGCAGCCAAGATAGCGGGAGTCTATACGAGCAGTACTTC	CASSQDSGSLYEQYF
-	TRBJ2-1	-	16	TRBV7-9	TGTGCCAGCAGCACACCGGGGCCACCCTCCTACAATGAGCAGTTCTTC	CASSTPGPPSYNEQFF
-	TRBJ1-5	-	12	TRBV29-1	TGCAGCGTGGCGTCGGGCAATCAGCCCCAGCATTTT	CSVASGNQPQHF
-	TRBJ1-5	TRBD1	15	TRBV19	TGTGCCAGTAGCGAGTCAGGGGGCACGGGTCAGCCCCAGCATTTT	CASSESGGTGQPQHF
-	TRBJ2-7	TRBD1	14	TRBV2	TGTGCCAGCAGCGGGACAGAGGGTTTCTACGAGCAGTACTTC	CASSGTEGFYEQYF
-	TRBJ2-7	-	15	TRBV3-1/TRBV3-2	TGTGCCAGCAGCCAACGTGGAGGGACCCCTTCAGGGCAGTACTTC	CASSQRGGTPSGQYF
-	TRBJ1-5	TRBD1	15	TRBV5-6	TGTGCCAGCAGCTTGGCCGGGACAGGGGTTCAGCCCCAGCATTTT	CASSLAGTGVQPQHF
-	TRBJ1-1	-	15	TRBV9	TGTGCCAGCAGCGTAGCTTTTATCCCGAACACTGAAGCTTTCTTT	CASSVAFIPNTEAFF
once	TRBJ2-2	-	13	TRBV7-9	TGTGCCAGTCCGTGGACGAACACCGGGGAGCTGTTTTTT	CASPWTNTGELFF
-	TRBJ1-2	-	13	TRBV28	TGTGCCAGCAACCGGGACCTTAACTATGGCTACACCTTC	CASNRDLNYGYTF
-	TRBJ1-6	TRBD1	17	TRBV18	TGTGCCAGCTCACCGTCGCCACAGGGGTTTGGCAATTCACCCCTCCACTTT	CASSPSPQGFGNSPLHF
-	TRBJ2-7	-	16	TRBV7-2	TGTGCCAGCAGCTTAGCCGGGACGAGACTCCTCTACGAGCAGTACTTC	CASSLAGTRLLYEQYF
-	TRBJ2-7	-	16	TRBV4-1	TGCGCCAGCAGCCAAGATACGGGTGCCAGGTCCTACGAGCAGTACTTC	CASSQDTGARSYEQYF
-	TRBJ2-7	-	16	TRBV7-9	TGTGCCAGCAGCTACAATCCTAGTTCTCACCGGGGTGAGCAGTACTTC	CASSYNPSSHRGEQYF